Presented here are 32 T cell receptor beta chains from one specimen sequenced in a study of blood T cell repertoires in COVID-19. TCRdb's table, derived via immunoSEQ multiplex PCR, lists solely in-frame clones and lacks some. The data show 260,000 or so clones, with roughly 88% seen just once and 9% to 9.5% held by the top ten. Sequenced input: peripheral blood. The receptors were sampled from a man in his late teens or twenties with active or convalescent COVID-19.

This rearrangement joins TRBV23-1 to TRBJ2-7, with D maybe TRBD2 (6 bases). TRBV23-1 belongs to the ORF category, with a function that is uncertain. Trimming took off 0 bases at V and 5 bases at J, with 20 bases between the two ends. The CDR3 loop spans 17 amino acids. DNA of the CDR3: TGCGCCAGCAGTCAATCGGACGTTAGCGGTTGGATTGACGAGCAGTACTTC. Translating gives CASSQSDVSGWIDEQYF.

The rearrangement links TRBV19 to TRBJ1-5; 7 nucleotides line up with TRBD1. The CDR3 consists of 15 residues. Germline-derived CDR1 and CDR2 are LNHDA and SQIVND (reference sequence). V shed 0 bases, J shed 7 bases, and the junction held 6 bases outside the gene matches. The DNA of the CDR3 is TGTGCCAGTAGTATAGATCCCACAGGGGACCAGCCCCAGCATTTT. It translates to CASSIDPTGDQPQHF.

The V call is TRBV7-9, the J call TRBJ1-1; the match to TRBD1 covers 7 bases. Germline trimming cut 4 bases from V and 0 bases from J; bases unmatched to any gene: 5. Per the germline V gene, CDR1 is SEHNR and CDR2 is FQNEAQ (reference sequence). The CDR3 extends over 15 amino acids. The CDR3 loop reads CASSSTDRVNTEAFF. The CDR3 nucleotides read TGTGCCAGCAGCTCCACCGACAGGGTGAACACTGAAGCTTTCTTT.

The J gene is TRBJ1-4, the V gene TRBV9; a possible D gene is TRBD1 (5 bases). CDR1 SGDLS and CDR2 YYNGEE come from the germline V gene. The CDR3 has 12 residues. Trimming removed 4 bases at V and 10 bases at J, with 11 bases between. The CDR3 DNA reads as TGTGCCAGCAGCCCAGGGAGGGGAAAACTGTTTTTT. This sequence encodes CASSPGRGKLFF.

In this sample, this clone turned up once. This chain links TRBV9 with TRBJ2-5; D may be TRBD1 (6 bases). The germline V gene encodes CDR1 SGDLS and CDR2 YYNGEE. Trimming removed 0 bases from V and 5 bases from J, with 17 bases in between. The CDR3 sequence is 16 residues long. CDR3 in DNA: TGTGCCAGCAGCGTAGAGGGTTACAGGGAGAGGGAGACCCAGTACTTC. Its protein is CASSVEGYRERETQYF.

This chain joins TRBV6-6 and TRBJ2-1, with 14 bases matching TRBD2. CDR1 MNHNY and CDR2 SVGAGI come from the germline V gene (reference sequence). The CDR3 runs to 16 residues. V lost 5 bases, J lost 6 bases, and 6 bases stayed unmatched. This CDR3 is CASSLRTSGGSNEQFF. In DNA, the CDR3 is TGTGCCAGCAGTCTCCGGACTAGCGGGGGGTCCAATGAGCAGTTCTTC.

V usage is TRBV29-1 and J usage is TRBJ2-7; TRBD2 matches 11 bases. Germline values: CDR1 SQVTM, CDR2 ANQGSEA. The V gene end was trimmed by 7 bases and the J gene end by 2 bases; junction bases not matched to a gene: 4. The CDR3 sequence is 13 residues long. The CDR3 loop is CSALAGGPYEQYF. The CDR3 DNA reads TGCAGCGCTCTAGCGGGGGGACCCTACGAGCAGTACTTC.

The genes are TRBV9 and TRBJ2-3; possible D gene TRBD2, 6 bases. Per germline, CDR1 SGDLS and CDR2 YYNGEE. The CDR3 runs to 15 residues. Trimming removed 3 bases at V and 0 bases at J, with 11 bases between. CDR3 amino acids: CASSARGVSTDTQYF. CDR3 bases: TGTGCCAGCAGCGCCCGCGGGGTTAGCACAGATACGCAGTATTTT.

This clone appeared a few times. The V call is TRBV9, the J call TRBJ2-5; D uncertain. V was shortened by 3 bases and J by 2 bases, with 11 bases between the two germline ends. Germline V CDR1 and CDR2: SGDLS, YYNGEE. The CDR3 extends over 14 amino acids. CDR3 in amino acids: CASSDALKQETQYF. CDR3 DNA sequence: TGTGCCAGCAGCGACGCGCTGAAACAAGAGACCCAGTACTTC.

V and J are TRBV12-5 and TRBJ2-5; D remains unclear. The CDR3 contains 13 residues. V lost 0 bases and J 3 bases, leaving 5 bases between the germline ends. Germline values: CDR1 LGHNT, CDR2 FRNRAP. CDR3 sequence reads: CASGLVPEETQYF. The CDR3 bases are TGTGCTAGTGGTTTGGTACCGGAAGAGACCCAGTACTTC.

This clone was observed a single time. This chain links TRBV10-3 with TRBJ2-7, with 8 bases fitting TRBD2. CDR1 ENHRY and CDR2 SYGVKD come from the germline V gene. The J segment lost 3 bases and the V segment lost 6 bases, leaving 19 bases of the junction unmatched. This CDR3 has 18 amino acids. In nucleotides, the CDR3 is TGTGCCATCAGCACAGACTCGGGGGGGGCGGGTGCCCTCTACGAGCAGTACTTC. It encodes CAISTDSGGAGALYEQYF.

The chain combines TRBV25-1 with TRBJ2-4; maybe TRBD1 (6 bases). From germline, CDR1 is MGHDK and CDR2 SYGVNS. This CDR3 contains 15 residues. The ends were cut back, 6 bases at V and 0 bases at J, with 12 bases in the middle. The CDR3 spells CASSSGQQAKNIQYF. CDR3 in DNA: TGTGCCAGCAGCTCCGGACAGCAAGCCAAAAACATTCAGTACTTC.

V gene TRBV4-3 combines with J gene TRBJ2-3, with 11 bases fitting TRBD2. In germline, CDR1 is LGHNA, CDR2 YSLEER. This CDR3 has 16 residues. V lost 5 bases, J lost 0 bases, and 4 bases stayed unmatched. The CDR3 coding sequence is TGCGCCAGCAGCTTCACTAGCGGGGGTAGCACAGATACGCAGTATTTT. Protein: CASSFTSGGSTDTQYF.

The chain is built from TRBV11-2 and TRBJ1-6; D gene unclear. Germline CDR1 reads SGHAT; CDR2 reads FQNNGV. V lost 2 bases and J 4 bases, leaving 12 bases between the germline ends. There are 16 residues in the CDR3. The CDR3 region is CASSLTQDIYNSPLHF. CDR3 bases: TGTGCCAGCAGCTTAACGCAGGATATTTATAATTCACCCCTCCACTTT.

This sequence joins TRBV7-8 and TRBJ1-2; TRBD1 aligns across 9 bases. Germline lookup yields CDR1 SGHVS and CDR2 FQNEAQ. There are 14 residues in the CDR3. J gave up 5 bases and V 4 bases, and 5 bases lay outside the gene matches. CDR3 nucleotide sequence: TGTGCCAGCAGCTCCCGGACAGGGGTGTATGGCTACACCTTC. Translating it yields CASSSRTGVYGYTF.

This sequence joins TRBV13 and TRBJ2-7; D is ambiguous. V lost 8 bases and J 2 bases, leaving 16 bases between the germline ends. The germline V gene encodes CDR1 PRHDT and CDR2 FYEKMQ (reference sequence). The CDR3 length is 14 residues. CDR3 in DNA: TGTGCCAGCGCCCTAACGGAGTGGCCCTACGAGCAGTACTTC. Translated, it gives CASALTEWPYEQYF.

The chain recombines TRBV11-1 with TRBJ2-7, with D possibly matching TRBD1 (6 bases). Germline assignment: CDR1 SGHAT and CDR2 FQDESV (reference sequence). CDR3 length: 14 amino acids. Trimming removed 5 bases at V and 7 bases at J, with 18 bases between. CDR3 DNA sequence: TGTGCCAGCAGCAATACCCTGACAGGCCAAGAGCAGTACTTC. This codes for CASSNTLTGQEQYF.

This rearrangement joins TRBV18 to TRBJ1-6; 7 bases align to TRBD1. Losses at the gene ends were 0 bases for V and 6 bases for J; bases not matched to a gene: 2. Germline V CDR1 and CDR2: KGHSH, LQKENI. This CDR3 spans 15 amino acids. CDR3 nucleotides: TGTGCCAGCTCACCACCGGGACAGCCTAATTCACCCCTCCACTTT. It yields the protein CASSPPGQPNSPLHF.

The chain employs TRBV9 and TRBJ1-2, with 9 bases fitting TRBD1. Per the germline V gene, CDR1 is SGDLS and CDR2 is YYNGEE. This CDR3 contains 16 residues. Unmatched junction bases numbered 7, after V lost 2 bases and J lost 2 bases. CDR3 DNA: TGTGCCAGCAGCGTTGGACAGGGGTTTGGCAACTATGGCTACACCTTC. Translation: CASSVGQGFGNYGYTF.

This chain uses TRBV2 with TRBJ2-5; unclear D gene. The CDR3 length is 13 residues. CDR1 is SNHLY, CDR2 FYNNEI, per germline. Trimming left V 7 bases short and J 1 base short, with 10 bases between. CDR3 sequence: CASIRYIQETQYF. For the CDR3, the DNA is TGTGCCAGCATCAGATACATCCAAGAGACCCAGTACTTC.

The CDR3 is CASSLVGQDLAFF. The CDR3 bases are TGTGCCAGCAGCTTGGTTGGCCAGGATTTAGCTTTCTTT. This chain joins TRBV5-8 and TRBJ1-1; D call uncertain. V was trimmed by 0 bases and J by 10 bases, leaving 13 bases between them. CDR3 length: 13 residues. Germline V gene sequence: CDR1 SGHTS, CDR2 YDEGEE.

CDR3 DNA: TGTGCCAGCAGCCCACCCCCCGGCGGGTACGAGCAGTACTTC. This encodes CASSPPPGGYEQYF. V is TRBV7-6 and J is TRBJ2-7, with TRBD2 as a possible D gene (5 bases). Germline CDR1 is SGHVS and CDR2 is FNYEAQ. With 5 bases removed from V and 4 bases from J, the gap between germline ends came to 15 bases. CDR3 length: 14 amino acids.

This chain links TRBV7-7 with TRBJ2-5; TRBD2 matches at 8 bases. With V trimmed by 5 bases and J by 5 bases, 10 bases remained unmatched. Germline V gene sequence: CDR1 SSHAT, CDR2 FNYEAQ (reference sequence). CDR3 size: 15 residues. CDR3 coding DNA: TGTGCCAGCAGCCCGACTAGCGCCCCGAGGGAGACCCAGTACTTC. This sequence encodes CASSPTSAPRETQYF. The full variable domain, completed using reference TRBV7-7 and TRBJ2-5, is GAGVSQSPRYKVTKRGQDVTLRCDPISSHATLYWYQQALGQGPEFLTYFNYEAQPDKSGLPSDRFSAERPEGSISTLTIQRTEQRDSAMYRCASSPTSAPRETQYFGPGTRLLVL.

The V gene is TRBV5-1, the J gene TRBJ1-3; the D is unclear. The V gene's germline CDR1 is SGHRS and CDR2 YFSETQ. This CDR3 has 15 amino acids. V shed 4 bases and J shed 4 bases, with 15 bases lying between them. Here the CDR3 reads CASSPTGIGGNTIYF. CDR3 DNA sequence: TGCGCCAGCAGCCCCACGGGGATTGGCGGAAACACCATATATTTT.

The gene calls are TRBV5-1 and TRBJ1-4; TRBD1 is a possible D gene (5 bases). The CDR3 runs to 14 residues. Germline V gene sequence: CDR1 SGHRS, CDR2 YFSETQ. V was clipped by 6 bases and J by 6 bases, with 15 bases between them. CDR3 DNA sequence: TGCGCCAGCACCCCCCACGGGGGGGATGAAAAACTGTTTTTT. As protein: CASTPHGGDEKLFF.

The chain links TRBV6-5 to TRBJ1-5; 8 bases map to TRBD1. Germline CDR1 is MNHEY and CDR2 is SVGAGI. V was clipped by 6 bases and J by 4 bases; unmatched bases: 8. The CDR3 is made up of 15 amino acids. Written as DNA, the CDR3 is TGTGCCAGCAGAGCCACAGGGGGGTGGAATCAGCCCCAGCATTTT. This encodes CASRATGGWNQPQHF.

The CDR3 sequence: CASSEEGADPEGDTEAFF. CDR3 coding DNA: TGTGCCAGTAGCGAGGAGGGGGCGGATCCCGAAGGTGACACTGAAGCTTTCTTT. This chain joins TRBV19 and TRBJ1-1; 7 bases are a match to TRBD1. The CDR3 has 18 residues. Per the germline V gene, CDR1 is LNHDA and CDR2 is SQIVND (reference sequence). The V and J ends lost 6 bases and 3 bases, in that order; junction bases with no gene match: 19.

The chain combines TRBV10-3 with TRBJ1-1, with 8 bases matching TRBD1. The CDR3 is 12 residues long. V lost 11 bases, J lost 3 bases, and 5 bases stayed unmatched. The V gene's germline CDR1 is ENHRY and CDR2 SYGVKD. CDR3 protein: CAVSTGDTEAFF. CDR3 DNA sequence: TGTGCCGTCTCGACAGGGGACACTGAAGCTTTCTTT.

V gene TRBV27 combines with J gene TRBJ1-6, with TRBD1 as a possible D gene (5 bases). Germline values: CDR1 MNHEY, CDR2 SMNVEV (reference sequence). The CDR3 is made up of 15 amino acids. V lost 2 bases to trimming and J lost 9 bases, with 14 bases between them. The CDR3 nucleotides read TGTGCCAGCAGTTTAGAAGGTGGGGCCGGTTCACCCCTCCACTTT. Protein product: CASSLEGGAGSPLHF.

V usage is TRBV24-1 and J usage is TRBJ2-2; possibly TRBD1 for D (6 bases). The CDR3 runs to 14 residues. Looked up from germline, CDR1 is KGHDR and CDR2 is SFDVKD. Trimming pared 4 bases from V and 8 bases from J, leaving 13 bases between. The CDR3, as DNA: TGTGCCACCAGTGACCCGAGGGGGTCTGGGGAGCTGTTTTTT. Protein sequence: CATSDPRGSGELFF.

The chain recombines TRBV13 with TRBJ1-3; 9 nucleotides line up with TRBD1. CDR1 PRHDT and CDR2 FYEKMQ come from the germline V gene (reference sequence). V gave up 5 bases and J gave up 7 bases; unmatched junction bases: 9. The CDR3 sequence is 15 residues long. CDR3 residues: CASSTTGTGRNTIYF. The CDR3 DNA follows: TGTGCCAGCAGCACCACCGGGACAGGGCGGAACACCATATATTTT.

This clone was counted only a few times. The J gene is TRBJ1-1, the V gene TRBV2, with 8 positions matching TRBD1. V lost 3 bases and J lost 0; bases outside the gene matches: 6. CDR3 size: 16 residues. CDR1 and CDR2 (germline): SNHLY, FYNNEI. The CDR3: CASSDGQGAMNTEAFF. The CDR3 nucleotides are TGTGCCAGCAGTGACGGGCAGGGGGCGATGAACACTGAAGCTTTCTTT.